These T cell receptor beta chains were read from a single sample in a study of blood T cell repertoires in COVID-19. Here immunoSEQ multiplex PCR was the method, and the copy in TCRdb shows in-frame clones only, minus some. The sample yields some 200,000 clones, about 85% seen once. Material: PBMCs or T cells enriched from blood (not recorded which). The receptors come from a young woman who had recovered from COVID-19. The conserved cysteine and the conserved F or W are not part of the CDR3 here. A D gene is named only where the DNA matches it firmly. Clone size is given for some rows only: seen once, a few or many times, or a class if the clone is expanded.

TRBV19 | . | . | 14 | ASTDLKRGGNNEQF
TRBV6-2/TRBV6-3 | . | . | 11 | ASSPGWNNEQF
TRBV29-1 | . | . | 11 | SVKGRGNTEAF
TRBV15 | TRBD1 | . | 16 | ATSTLTGATPKNTEAF
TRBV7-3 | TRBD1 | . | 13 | ASSLTGTGVYEQY
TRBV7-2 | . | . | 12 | ASSLAHVNTEAF
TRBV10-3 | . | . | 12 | AISMDSSNTEAF
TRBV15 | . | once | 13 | ATSREPQQTYEQY
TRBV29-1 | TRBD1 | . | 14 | SVEVPGQSWNYGYT
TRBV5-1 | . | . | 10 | ASSLVGAEQF
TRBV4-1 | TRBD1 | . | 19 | ASSQPAIRDRGWPPLQPQH
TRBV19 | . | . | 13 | ASSMEGRVNTEAF
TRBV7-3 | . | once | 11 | ASSYGDKYEQY
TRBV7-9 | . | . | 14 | ASSPTLPTGSTEAF
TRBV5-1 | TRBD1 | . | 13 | ASSWGTGLNYGYT
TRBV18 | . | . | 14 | ASSPPVTPRTGELF
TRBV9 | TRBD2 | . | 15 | ASSAPSGGPNTDTQY
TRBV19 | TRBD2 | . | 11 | ASSLAGSLEQY
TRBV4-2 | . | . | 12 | ASSQDRGINEQF
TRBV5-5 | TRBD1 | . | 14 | ASSLALRTGRTEAF
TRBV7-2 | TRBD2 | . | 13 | ASSLEGLASDTQY
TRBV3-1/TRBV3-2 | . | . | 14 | ASSQVALANTGELF
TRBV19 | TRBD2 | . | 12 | ASRGLAGAETQY
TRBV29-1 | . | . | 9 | SVFPGVEQF
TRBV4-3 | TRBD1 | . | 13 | ASSQDRDRASPLH
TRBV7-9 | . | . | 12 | ASSPDPRTDTQY
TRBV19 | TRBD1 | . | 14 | ASSPQAGTGGYEQY
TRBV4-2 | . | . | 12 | ASSQGVTGHGYT
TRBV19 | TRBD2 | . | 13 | ASHRTSGGTDTQY
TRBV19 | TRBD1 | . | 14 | ASSTPPTGLDQPQH
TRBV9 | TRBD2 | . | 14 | ASSVRLAGTQETQY
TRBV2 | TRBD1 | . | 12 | ASSRDRVTYEQY
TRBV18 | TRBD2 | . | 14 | ASSPLSSGTTDTQY
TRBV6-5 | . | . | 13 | ASSSGTRLNQPQH
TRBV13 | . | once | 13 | ASSLGLGVNYGYT
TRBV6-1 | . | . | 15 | ASSGTDPSGMNTEAF
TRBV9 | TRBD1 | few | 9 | ASSVTGTGN
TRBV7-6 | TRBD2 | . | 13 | ASSLGLARIETQY
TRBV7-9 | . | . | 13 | ASSSGLGEDTEAF
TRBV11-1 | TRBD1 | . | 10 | ASSRDRAEAF
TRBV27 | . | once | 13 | AIEDLGAGDQPQH
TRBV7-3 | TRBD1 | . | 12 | ASSHGTDNSPLH
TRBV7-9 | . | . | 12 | ASSFRGGENTIY
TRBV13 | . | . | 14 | ASSGTPGRNNSPLH
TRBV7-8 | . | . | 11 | ASSRQGNQPQH
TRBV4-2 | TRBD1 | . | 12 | ASSLGQGNYGYT
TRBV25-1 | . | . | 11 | ASSEGQNTEAF
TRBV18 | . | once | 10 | ASSPLTLEAF
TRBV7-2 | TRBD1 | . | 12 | ASSYPGGSYGYT
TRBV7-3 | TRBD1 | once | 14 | ASSLSAVRTGNVLT
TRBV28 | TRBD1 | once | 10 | ASLTGDQPQH
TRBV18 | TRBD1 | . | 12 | ASLTGTDMNEQF
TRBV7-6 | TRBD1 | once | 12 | ASSPRGPGNTIY
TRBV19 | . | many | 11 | ASRLMGREKLF
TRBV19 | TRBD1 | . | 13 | ASSSTGTGNYGYT
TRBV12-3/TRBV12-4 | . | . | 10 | ASTPGDEKLF
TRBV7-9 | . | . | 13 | ASERVQGSYNEQF
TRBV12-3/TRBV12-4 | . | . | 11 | ASRPRRLFPLH
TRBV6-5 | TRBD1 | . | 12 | ASSSTGSGSPLH
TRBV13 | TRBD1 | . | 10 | ASSQQGNEQY